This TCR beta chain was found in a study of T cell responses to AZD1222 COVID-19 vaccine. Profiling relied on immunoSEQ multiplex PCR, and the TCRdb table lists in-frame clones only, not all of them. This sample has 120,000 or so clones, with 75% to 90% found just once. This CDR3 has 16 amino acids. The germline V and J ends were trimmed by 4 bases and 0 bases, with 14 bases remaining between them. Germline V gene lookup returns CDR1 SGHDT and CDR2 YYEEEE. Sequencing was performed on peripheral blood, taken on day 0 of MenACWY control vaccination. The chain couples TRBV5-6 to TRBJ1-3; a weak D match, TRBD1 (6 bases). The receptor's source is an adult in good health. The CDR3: CASSARGASSGNTIYF. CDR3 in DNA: TGTGCCAGCAGCGCTCGGGGGGCCAGCTCTGGAAACACCATATATTTT.